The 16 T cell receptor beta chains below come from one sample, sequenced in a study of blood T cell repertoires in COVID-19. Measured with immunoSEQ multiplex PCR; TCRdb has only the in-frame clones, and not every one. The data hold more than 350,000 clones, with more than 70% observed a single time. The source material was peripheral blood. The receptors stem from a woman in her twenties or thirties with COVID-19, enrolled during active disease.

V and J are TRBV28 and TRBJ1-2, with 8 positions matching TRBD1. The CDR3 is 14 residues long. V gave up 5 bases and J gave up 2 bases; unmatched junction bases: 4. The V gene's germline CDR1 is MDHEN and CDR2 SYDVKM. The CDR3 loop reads CASSKTGANYGYTF. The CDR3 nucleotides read TGTGCCAGCAGTAAGACAGGGGCGAACTATGGCTACACCTTC.

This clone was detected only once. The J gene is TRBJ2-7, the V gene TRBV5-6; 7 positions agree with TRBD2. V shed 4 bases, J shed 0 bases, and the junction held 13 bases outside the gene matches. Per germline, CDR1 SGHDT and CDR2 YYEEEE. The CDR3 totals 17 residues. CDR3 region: CASSPLGLGLSSYEQYF. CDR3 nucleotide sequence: TGTGCCAGCAGCCCCCTCGGACTAGGCCTGAGCTCCTACGAGCAGTACTTC.

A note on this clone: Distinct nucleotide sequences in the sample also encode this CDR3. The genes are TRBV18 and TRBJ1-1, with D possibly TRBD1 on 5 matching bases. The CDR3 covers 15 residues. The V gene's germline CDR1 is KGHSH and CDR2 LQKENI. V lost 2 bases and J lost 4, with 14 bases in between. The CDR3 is CASSPSNVGGTEAFF. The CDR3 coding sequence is TGTGCCAGCTCACCATCTAACGTGGGGGGCACTGAAGCTTTCTTT.

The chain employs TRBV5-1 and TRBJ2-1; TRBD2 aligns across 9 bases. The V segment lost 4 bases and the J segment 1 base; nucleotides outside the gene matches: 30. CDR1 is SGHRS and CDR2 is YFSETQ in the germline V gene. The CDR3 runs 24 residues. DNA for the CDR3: TGCGCCAGCAGCGCCCCGACGGGGAAAAAGGGCGGGAGGGCCCTTCAAAGGTCCTACAATGAGCAGTTCTTC. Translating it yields CASSAPTGKKGGRALQRSYNEQFF.

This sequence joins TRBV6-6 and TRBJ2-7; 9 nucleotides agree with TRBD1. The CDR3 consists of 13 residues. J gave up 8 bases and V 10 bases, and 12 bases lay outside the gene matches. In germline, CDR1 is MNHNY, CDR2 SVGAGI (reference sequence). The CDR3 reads CATRDRVLVKQYF. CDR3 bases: TGTGCCACCCGGGACAGGGTGCTGGTTAAGCAGTACTTC.

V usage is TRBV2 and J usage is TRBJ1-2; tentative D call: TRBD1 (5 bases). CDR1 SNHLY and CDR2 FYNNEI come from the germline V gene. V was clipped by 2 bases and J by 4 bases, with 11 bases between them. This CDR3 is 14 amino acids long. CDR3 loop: CASSEQGRGYGYTF. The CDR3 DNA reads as TGTGCCAGCAGTGAACAGGGTAGAGGCTATGGCTACACCTTC.

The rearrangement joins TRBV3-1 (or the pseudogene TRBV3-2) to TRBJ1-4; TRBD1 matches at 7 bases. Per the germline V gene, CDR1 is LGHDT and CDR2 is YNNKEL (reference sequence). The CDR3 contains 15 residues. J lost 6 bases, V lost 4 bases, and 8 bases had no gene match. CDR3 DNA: TGTGCCAGCAGCCCAGAAGGGGGCGGAGATGAAAAACTGTTTTTT. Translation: CASSPEGGGDEKLFF.

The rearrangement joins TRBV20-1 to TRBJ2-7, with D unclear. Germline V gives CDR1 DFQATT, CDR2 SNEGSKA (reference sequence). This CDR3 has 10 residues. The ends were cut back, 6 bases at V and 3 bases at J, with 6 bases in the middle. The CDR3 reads CSAQFYEQYF. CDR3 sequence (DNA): TGCAGTGCACAGTTCTACGAGCAGTACTTC.

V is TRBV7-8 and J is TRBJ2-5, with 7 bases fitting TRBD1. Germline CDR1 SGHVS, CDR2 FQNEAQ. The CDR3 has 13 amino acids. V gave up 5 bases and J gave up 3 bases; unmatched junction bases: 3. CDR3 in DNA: TGTGCCAGCAGCCTCGACAGGGAAGAGACCCAGTACTTC. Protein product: CASSLDREETQYF.

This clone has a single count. CDR3 residues: CSVEGQGVKTQYF. The DNA for the CDR3 is TGCAGCGTTGAAGGGCAGGGGGTCAAGACCCAGTACTTC. The gene calls are TRBV29-1 and TRBJ2-5, with 7 nucleotides matching TRBD1. The CDR3 spans 13 residues. CDR1 is SQVTM and CDR2 is ANQGSEA in the germline V gene. The V gene end was trimmed by 1 base and the J gene end by 6 bases; junction bases not matched to a gene: 5.

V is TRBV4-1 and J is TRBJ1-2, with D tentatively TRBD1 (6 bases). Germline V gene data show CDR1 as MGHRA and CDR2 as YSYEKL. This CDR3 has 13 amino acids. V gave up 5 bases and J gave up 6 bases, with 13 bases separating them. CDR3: CASSSEGGNGYTF. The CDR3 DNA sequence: TGCGCCAGCAGCTCTGAAGGGGGTAATGGCTACACCTTC.

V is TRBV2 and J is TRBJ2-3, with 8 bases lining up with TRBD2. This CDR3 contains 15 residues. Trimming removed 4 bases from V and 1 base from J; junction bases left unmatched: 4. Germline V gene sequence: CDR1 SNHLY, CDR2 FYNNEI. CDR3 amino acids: CASSVRREGTDTQYF. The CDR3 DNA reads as TGTGCCAGCAGTGTGAGGCGGGAGGGCACAGATACGCAGTATTTT.

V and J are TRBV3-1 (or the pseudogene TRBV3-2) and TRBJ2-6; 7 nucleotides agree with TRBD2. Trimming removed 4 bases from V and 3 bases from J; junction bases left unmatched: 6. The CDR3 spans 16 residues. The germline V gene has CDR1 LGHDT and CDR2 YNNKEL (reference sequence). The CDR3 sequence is CASSPSGEGGANVLTF. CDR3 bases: TGTGCCAGCAGCCCAAGCGGGGAGGGTGGGGCCAACGTCCTGACTTTC.

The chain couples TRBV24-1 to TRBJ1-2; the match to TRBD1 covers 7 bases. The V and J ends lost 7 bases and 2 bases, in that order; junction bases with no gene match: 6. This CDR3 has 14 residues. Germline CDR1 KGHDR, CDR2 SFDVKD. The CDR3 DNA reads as TGTGCCACCAGCGGTGACAGGGAGAACTATGGCTACACCTTC. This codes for CATSGDRENYGYTF.

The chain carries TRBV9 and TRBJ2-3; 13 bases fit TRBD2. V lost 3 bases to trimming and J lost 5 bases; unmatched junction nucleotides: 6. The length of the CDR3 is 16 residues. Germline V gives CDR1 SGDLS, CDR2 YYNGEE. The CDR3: CASSAGLAGVEDTQYF. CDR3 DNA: TGTGCCAGCAGCGCCGGACTAGCGGGAGTGGAAGATACGCAGTATTTT.

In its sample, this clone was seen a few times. CDR3: CASSQDRVGQPQHF. CDR3 DNA sequence: TGTGCCAGCAGCCAAGACAGGGTCGGTCAGCCCCAGCATTTT. The chain carries TRBV2 and TRBJ1-5; 7 positions match TRBD1. J lost 6 bases, V lost 6 bases, and 8 bases had no gene match. The V gene's germline CDR1 is SNHLY and CDR2 FYNNEI. The length of the CDR3 is 14 residues.